The rows below give T cell receptor beta chains drawn from one sample of a study of cytomegalovirus exposure and HLA in healthy donors. Repertoires were generated with immunoSEQ multiplex PCR, while TCRdb's copy carries only in-frame clones and drops some. The sample records about 140,000 clones, 80% being singletons. The source material was PBMCs. These receptors were collected from a man between 25 and 39 years old in good health and CMV-seronegative. The CDR3 runs from the conserved cysteine through the conserved F or W. The D gene is left open where the match is weak. Only part of the rows carry a size: once, few, many, or a class if the clone is expanded.

. | TRBJ2-2 | TRBD2 | TRBV15 | TGTGCCACCCCCGGCGGGCCAGCGGGAGCTTACGGGGAGCTGTTTTTT | CATPGGPAGAYGELFF
. | TRBJ2-3 | TRBD2 | TRBV7-2 | TGTGCCAGCAGCAAAGGACTAGCGGAGGGGTGGCGGTATTTT | CASSKGLAEGWRYF
. | TRBJ1-3 | TRBD1 | TRBV6-5 | TGTGCCAGCACCCGGGGACAGGGGGCTGGAAACACCATATATTTT | CASTRGQGAGNTIYF
medium-sized | TRBJ1-6 | . | TRBV5-5 | TGTGCCAGCAGCCAGAATCTTTTGAATTCACCCCTCCACTTT | CASSQNLLNSPLHF
once | TRBJ1-1 | . | TRBV30 | TGTGCCTGGAGTCGGGACATTATGAACACTGAAGCTTTCTTT | CAWSRDIMNTEAFF
. | TRBJ1-2 | . | TRBV5-1 | TGCGCCAGCAGCTTGGAAGTCAGCTATGGCTACACCTTC | CASSLEVSYGYTF
. | TRBJ2-4 | . | TRBV5-1 | TGCGCCAGCAGCTTGGACAGCAAAAACATTCAGTACTTC | CASSLDSKNIQYF
. | TRBJ1-2 | TRBD1 | TRBV6-5 | TGTGCCAGCAGTTCTTGGGGGGACAGACGAAACTATGGCTACACCTTC | CASSSWGDRRNYGYTF
few | TRBJ2-5 | TRBD1 | TRBV28 | TGTGCCAGCAGCCTCGGGACAGGGGTACGAGAGACCCAGTACTTC | CASSLGTGVRETQYF
. | TRBJ1-3 | . | TRBV30 | TGTGCCTGGAGTGTAGGAGTATCTGGAAACACCATATATTTT | CAWSVGVSGNTIYF
. | TRBJ1-6 | . | TRBV19 | TGTGCCAGTAGTAGAGCGGACGGGGAGAATTCACCCCTCCACTTT | CASSRADGENSPLHF
. | TRBJ1-2 | TRBD1 | TRBV6-5 | TGTGCCAGCAGTCAAGGACAGGGTGCCTATGGCTACACCTTC | CASSQGQGAYGYTF
. | TRBJ1-1 | . | TRBV7-2 | TGTGCCAGCAGCTTAGGGGAGGGTTGGAACCCTGAAGCTTTCTTT | CASSLGEGWNPEAFF
. | TRBJ2-1 | . | TRBV11-3 | TGTGCCAGCAGCTTAGACGGGAGTGGGTCCTACAATGAGCAGTTCTTC | CASSLDGSGSYNEQFF
. | TRBJ2-7 | TRBD1 | TRBV6-1 | TGTGCCAGCAGCCCGGGACAGGGGGCATACGAGCAGTACTTC | CASSPGQGAYEQYF
. | TRBJ2-2 | . | TRBV2 | TGTGCCAGCAAAATTCAGGGATTCGGGGAGCTGTTTTTT | CASKIQGFGELFF
. | TRBJ1-2 | . | TRBV6-5 | TGTGCCAGCAGTTACTCGATACGGGGTGGAGGCTATGGCTACACCTTC | CASSYSIRGGGYGYTF
. | TRBJ1-2 | TRBD1 | TRBV5-1 | TGCGCCAGCAGCTCGGACAGGGTAAAGGATGGCTACACCTTC | CASSSDRVKDGYTF